The 20 T cell receptor beta chains presented below share a single source sample, sequenced in a study of CD8+ T cells in alopecia areata. Once RNA had been extracted, it was reverse transcribed into cDNA to act as the sequencing template. This table comes from immunoSEQ multiplex PCR, and its TCRdb copy is limited to in-frame clones, with some not included. The sample lists some 200,000 clones, roughly three fifths seen once, with approximately 3.4% in the top ten. Treatment noted: oral pan-JAK inhibitor, 5-10 mg twice daily. The specimen was CD4+ T cells sorted from blood, collected at week 4, from a patient treated with tofacitinib. These receptors were collected from a human donor with alopecia areata.

The V and J genes are TRBV30 and TRBJ1-5; the D is unclear. V lost 0 bases and J 2 bases, leaving 5 bases between the germline ends. Germline-derived CDR1 and CDR2 are GTSNPN and SVGIG (reference sequence). The length of the CDR3 is 13 residues. CDR3 sequence: CAWSVPGNQPQHF. For the CDR3, the DNA is TGTGCCTGGAGTGTACCAGGCAATCAGCCCCAGCATTTT.

This chain links TRBV6-5 with TRBJ2-3; 9 bases fit TRBD2. This CDR3 comprises 14 residues. Trimming took 3 bases from V and 5 from J; bases not matched to a gene: 3. Germline V lookup: CDR1 MNHEY, CDR2 SVGAGI. CDR3 bases: TGTGCCAGCAGTTATAGCGGGGGAATAGATACGCAGTATTTT. Encoded protein: CASSYSGGIDTQYF.

V is TRBV5-1 and J is TRBJ1-1; no firm D call. The CDR3 spans 16 residues. Germline lookup yields CDR1 SGHRS and CDR2 YFSETQ. Trimming removed 1 base from V and 5 bases from J, with 18 bases in between. The CDR3 coding sequence is TGCGCCAGCAGCTTGCTGTCGTTCCCGGCGGGGACTGAAGCTTTCTTT. Translation gives CASSLLSFPAGTEAFF.

V is TRBV29-1 and J is TRBJ2-7, with D uncertain. This CDR3 region has 13 residues. The V and J ends lost 3 bases and 6 bases respectively, with 15 bases between them. Germline V CDR1 and CDR2: SQVTM, ANQGSEA. The CDR3 loop reads CSVEQAGVGEQYF. CDR3 in DNA: TGCAGCGTTGAGCAAGCAGGCGTTGGCGAGCAGTACTTC.

The chain joins TRBV18 to TRBJ1-5; D might be TRBD1 (5 bases). CDR3 length equals 15 residues. Per the germline V gene, CDR1 is KGHSH and CDR2 is LQKENI. Trimming pared 0 bases from V and 5 bases from J, leaving 11 bases between. This CDR3 reads CASSPPPGGDQPQHF. The CDR3 DNA reads as TGTGCCAGCTCACCACCACCCGGGGGGGATCAGCCCCAGCATTTT.

The chain combines TRBV29-1 with TRBJ2-7; D gene unclear. Deletions cut 3 bases from V and 0 bases from J, with 15 bases between. The CDR3 is 15 residues long. Germline CDR1 is SQVTM and CDR2 is ANQGSEA. CDR3 loop: CSVDVLGLYSYEQYF. The DNA for the CDR3 is TGCAGCGTTGACGTACTGGGTCTATACTCCTACGAGCAGTACTTC.

This clone showed up just a few times. The chain is built from TRBV7-2 and TRBJ2-2; TRBD2 matches 13 bases. CDR1 and CDR2 from the germline V gene are SGHTA and FQGNSA. Germline trimming cut 5 bases from V and 1 base from J; bases unmatched to any gene: 4. This CDR3 contains 17 residues. CDR3 amino acids: CASSRTSGGLNTGELFF. DNA for the CDR3: TGTGCCAGCAGCCGGACTAGCGGGGGCCTGAACACCGGGGAGCTGTTTTTT.

The chain employs TRBV14 and TRBJ2-7; TRBD1 is a possible D gene (6 bases). V lost 3 bases, J lost 9 bases, and 24 bases lay in between. CDR1 and CDR2 from the germline V gene are SGHDN and FVKESK. This CDR3 spans 16 amino acids. CDR3 in amino acids: CASSHKPQGYESRQYF. For the CDR3, the DNA is TGTGCCAGCAGCCACAAACCTCAGGGGTACGAGAGTCGGCAGTACTTC.

The chain is built from TRBV30 and TRBJ2-5; perhaps D is TRBD1 or TRBD2 (6 bases each). The germline gives CDR1 GTSNPN, CDR2 SVGIG (reference sequence). Trimming took off 3 bases at V and 7 bases at J, with 18 bases between the two ends. This CDR3 spans 14 amino acids. This chain's CDR3 is CAWRPGGLSRTQYF. CDR3 DNA: TGTGCCTGGAGACCTGGGGGGCTCAGTAGGACCCAGTACTTC.

This chain links TRBV29-1 with TRBJ2-2; D is possibly TRBD1 (7 bases). Trimming stripped 6 bases from V and 6 bases from J, with 17 bases between. This CDR3 has 14 residues. Germline CDR1 and CDR2: SQVTM and ANQGSEA. The CDR3 coding sequence is TGCAGCGTAAGACAGGGAGGCGCACCCGGGGAGCTGTTTTTT. It translates to CSVRQGGAPGELFF.

This clone has only one observation. The rearrangement joins TRBV29-1 to TRBJ1-2, with D possibly TRBD1 on 5 matching bases. The CDR3 loop spans 12 amino acids. Between the trimmed V and J ends, which lost 3 bases and 8 bases, there was a span of 13 bases. Germline lookup yields CDR1 SQVTM and CDR2 ANQGSEA. The CDR3 region has the DNA TGCAGCGTTGATGACTTAGAGGGGGGCTACACCTTC. Its protein product is CSVDDLEGGYTF. The complete variable domain, with remaining parts taken from reference TRBV29-1 and TRBJ1-2, reads SAVISQKPSRDICQRGTSLTIQCQVDSQVTMMFWYRQQPGQSLTLIATANQGSEATYESGFVIDKFPISRPNLTFSTLTVSNMSPEDSSIYLCSVDDLEGGYTFGSGTRLTVV.

The sample holds many counts of this clone. The V call is TRBV4-1, the J call TRBJ2-5; D remains ambiguous. Trimming pared 0 bases from V and 6 bases from J, leaving 11 bases between. The CDR3 consists of 14 residues. Germline loops: CDR1 MGHRA, CDR2 YSYEKL. This CDR3 reads CASSQDPRIKTQYF. CDR3 nucleotides: TGCGCCAGCAGCCAAGATCCCAGAATAAAGACCCAGTACTTC.

The rearrangement links TRBV15 to TRBJ1-5; D unclear. In germline, CDR1 is LNHNV, CDR2 YYDKDF (reference sequence). Trimming stripped 6 bases from V and 3 bases from J, with 12 bases between. The CDR3 length is 14 residues. CDR3 residues: CATSPELFNQPQHF. The CDR3 DNA reads as TGTGCCACCAGTCCCGAATTATTCAATCAGCCCCAGCATTTT.

The chain carries TRBV30 and TRBJ1-1, with TRBD1 identical over 7 bases. Trimming took 4 bases from V and 6 from J; bases not matched to a gene: 2. Germline V gene lookup returns CDR1 GTSNPN and CDR2 SVGIG (reference sequence). This CDR3 spans 11 amino acids. CDR3 DNA: TGTGCCTGGACAGGGGGTCCTGAAGCTTTCTTT. Residues: CAWTGGPEAFF. The variable domain in full, with the rest retrieved from reference TRBV30 and TRBJ1-1, is SQTIHQWPATLVQPVGSPLSLECTVEGTSNPNLYWYRQAAGRGLQLLFYSVGIGQISSEVPQNLSASRPQDRQFILSSKKLLLSDSGFYLCAWTGGPEAFFGQGTRLTVV.

This clone has just one count. The chain uses TRBV30 and TRBJ1-2; possibly TRBD1 for D (6 bases). Germline CDR1 and CDR2: GTSNPN and SVGIG (reference sequence). The CDR3 has 13 residues. Trimming left V 0 bases short and J 8 bases short, with 13 bases between. DNA of the CDR3: TGTGCCTGGAGTGTACGCAGGGGCACAGGCTACACCTTC. As protein: CAWSVRRGTGYTF.

This clone was counted between two and nine times. The rearrangement joins TRBV23-1 to TRBJ2-4; D gene ambiguous. TRBV23-1 is an ORF; its function is uncertain. V dropped 6 bases and J dropped 15 bases, with 15 bases sitting between them. This CDR3 comprises 11 residues. CDR3 region: CASSPDPLLYF. CDR3 in DNA: TGCGCCAGCAGCCCGGACCCCCTACTGTACTTC.

V gene TRBV29-1 combines with J gene TRBJ1-2, with a tentative D call TRBD1 (6 bases). The CDR3 has 13 amino acids. The V gene's germline CDR1 is SQVTM and CDR2 ANQGSEA. Trimming took off 6 bases at V and 4 bases at J, with 15 bases between the two ends. The chain's CDR3 is CSVKQGSRYGYTF. CDR3 in DNA: TGCAGCGTAAAACAGGGTTCCCGCTATGGCTACACCTTC.

J is TRBJ2-7 and V is TRBV6-5, with D perhaps being TRBD1 or TRBD2 (5 bases each). Germline assignment: CDR1 MNHEY and CDR2 SVGAGI. V lost 5 bases and J lost 0, with 11 bases in between. This CDR3 is 14 amino acids long. The CDR3: CASSRDARSYEQYF. The CDR3 DNA follows: TGTGCCAGCAGTCGGGACGCACGCTCCTACGAGCAGTACTTC.

The chain recombines TRBV30 with TRBJ2-2; D may correspond to TRBD1 or TRBD2 (6 bases each). The CDR3 has 14 residues. CDR1 is GTSNPN, CDR2 SVGIG, per germline (reference sequence). The ends were cut back, 1 base at V and 4 bases at J, with 10 bases in the middle. CDR3 coding DNA: TGTGCCTGGAGTGAACAGGGACTCACCGGGGAGCTGTTTTTT. Translation: CAWSEQGLTGELFF.

The gene calls are TRBV19 and TRBJ1-5, with 8 bases fitting TRBD1. V lost 6 bases, J lost 9 bases, and 13 bases stayed unmatched. CDR3 length: 15 amino acids. The germline V gene encodes CDR1 LNHDA and CDR2 SQIVND (reference sequence). In DNA form, the CDR3 reads TGTGCCAGTAGCAGGGACAGGCGAAACTTCTGGCCCCAGCATTTT. This codes for CASSRDRRNFWPQHF.